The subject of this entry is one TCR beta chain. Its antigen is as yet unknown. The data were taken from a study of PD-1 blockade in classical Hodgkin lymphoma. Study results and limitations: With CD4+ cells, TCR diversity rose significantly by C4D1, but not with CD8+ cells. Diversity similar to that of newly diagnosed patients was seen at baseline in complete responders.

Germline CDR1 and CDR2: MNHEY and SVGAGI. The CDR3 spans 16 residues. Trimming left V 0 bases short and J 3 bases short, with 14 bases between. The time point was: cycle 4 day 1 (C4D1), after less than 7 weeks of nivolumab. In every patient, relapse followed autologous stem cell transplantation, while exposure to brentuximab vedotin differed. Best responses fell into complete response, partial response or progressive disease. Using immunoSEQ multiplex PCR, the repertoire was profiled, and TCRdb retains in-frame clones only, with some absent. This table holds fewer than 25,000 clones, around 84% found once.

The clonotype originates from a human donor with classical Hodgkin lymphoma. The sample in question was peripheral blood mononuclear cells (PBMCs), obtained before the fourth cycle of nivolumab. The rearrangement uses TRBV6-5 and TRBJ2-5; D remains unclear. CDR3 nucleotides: TGTGCCAGCAGTTACTCGACCTGGACCGATAAAGAGACCCAGTACTTC. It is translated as CASSYSTWTDKETQYF.